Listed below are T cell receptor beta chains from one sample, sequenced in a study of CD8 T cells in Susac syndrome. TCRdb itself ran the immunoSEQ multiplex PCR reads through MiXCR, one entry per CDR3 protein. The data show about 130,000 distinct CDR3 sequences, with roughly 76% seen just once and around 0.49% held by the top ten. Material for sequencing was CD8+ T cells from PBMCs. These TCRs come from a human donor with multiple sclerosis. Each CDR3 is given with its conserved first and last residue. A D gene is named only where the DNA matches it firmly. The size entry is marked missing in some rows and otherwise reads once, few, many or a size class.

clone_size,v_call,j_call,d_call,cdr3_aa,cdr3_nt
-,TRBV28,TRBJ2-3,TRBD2,CASSLGGGPTDTQYF,TGTGCCAGCAGTTTAGGCGGGGGTCCCACAGATACGCAGTATTTT
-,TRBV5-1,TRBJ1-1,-,CASSFSGSDTEAFF,TGCGCCAGCAGCTTTAGCGGGTCCGACACTGAAGCTTTCTTT
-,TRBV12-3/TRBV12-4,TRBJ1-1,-,CASSFVVNTEAFF,TGTGCCAGCAGTTTTGTGGTGAACACTGAAGCTTTCTTT
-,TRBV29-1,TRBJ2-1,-,CSVGTNEQFF,TGCAGCGTTGGGACGAATGAGCAGTTCTTC
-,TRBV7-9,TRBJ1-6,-,CASSGRQLGNSPLHF,TGTGCCAGCAGCGGACGACAGCTGGGGAATTCACCCCTCCACTTT
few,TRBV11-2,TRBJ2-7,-,CASSLAAVGYEQYF,TGTGCCAGCAGCTTAGCTGCGGTCGGCTACGAGCAGTACTTC
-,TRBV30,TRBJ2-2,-,CASQRALTGELFF,TGTGCCTCCCAACGGGCCCTCACCGGGGAGCTGTTTTTT
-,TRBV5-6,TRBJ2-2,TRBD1,CASSPRDRIQNTGELFF,TGTGCCAGCAGCCCCAGGGACAGAATACAGAACACCGGGGAGCTGTTTTTT
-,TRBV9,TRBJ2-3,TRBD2,CASSVLAGGSTDTQYF,TGTGCCAGCAGCGTTCTAGCGGGAGGGAGCACAGATACGCAGTATTTT
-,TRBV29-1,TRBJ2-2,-,CSVEANTGELFF,TGCAGCGTTGAGGCGAACACCGGGGAGCTGTTTTTT
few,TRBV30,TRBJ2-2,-,CAWSAQNTGELFF,TGTGCCTGGAGTGCACAGAACACCGGGGAGCTGTTTTTT
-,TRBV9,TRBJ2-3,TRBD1,CASSVAQTGGFQRADTQYF,TGTGCCAGCAGCGTAGCCCAGACAGGGGGCTTTCAGAGGGCAGATACGCAGTATTTT
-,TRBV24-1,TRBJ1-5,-,CATSQVDSNQPQHF,TGTGCCACCAGTCAGGTTGATAGCAATCAGCCCCAGCATTTT
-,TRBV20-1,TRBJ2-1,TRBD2,CSARDAYSGGYNEQFF,TGCAGTGCTAGAGATGCGTACAGCGGGGGTTACAATGAGCAGTTCTTC
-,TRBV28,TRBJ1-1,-,CASSLLGSGTEAFF,TGTGCCAGCAGTTTATTGGGATCTGGCACTGAAGCTTTCTTT
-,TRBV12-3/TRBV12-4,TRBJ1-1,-,CASSLARGEGRTEAFF,TGTGCCAGCAGTTTAGCGCGGGGGGAGGGCCGTACTGAAGCTTTCTTT
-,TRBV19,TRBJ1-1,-,CASSPWQGGMNTEAFF,TGTGCCAGTAGTCCCTGGCAGGGAGGGATGAACACTGAAGCTTTCTTT
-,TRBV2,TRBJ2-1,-,CASSVNEQFF,TGTGCCAGCAGTGTAAATGAGCAGTTCTTC
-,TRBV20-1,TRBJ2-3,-,CSARDQGESTDTQYF,TGCAGTGCTAGAGATCAAGGCGAGAGCACAGATACGCAGTATTTT
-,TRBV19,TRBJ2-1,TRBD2,CASSMPTGTSVDEQFF,TGTGCCAGTAGTATGCCCACCGGGACTAGCGTGGATGAGCAGTTCTTC
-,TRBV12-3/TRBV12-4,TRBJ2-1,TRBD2,CASSSRRLAGANEQFF,TGTGCCAGCAGTTCCCGCCGACTAGCGGGAGCTAATGAGCAGTTCTTC
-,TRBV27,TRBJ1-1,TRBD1,CASSRSGGGNTEAFF,TGTGCCAGCAGTCGCTCAGGGGGCGGGAACACTGAAGCTTTCTTT
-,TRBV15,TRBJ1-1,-,CATTLSEGPEAFF,TGTGCCACCACCCTAAGCGAGGGCCCTGAAGCTTTCTTT
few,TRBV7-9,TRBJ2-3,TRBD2,CASSLRLAVTDTQYF,TGTGCCAGCAGCTTAAGACTAGCGGTCACAGATACGCAGTATTTT
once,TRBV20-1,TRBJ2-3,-,CSALIATQYF,TGCAGTGCTCTCATAGCTACGCAGTATTTT
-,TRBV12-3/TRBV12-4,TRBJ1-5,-,CASSALQENNQPQHF,TGTGCCAGCAGCGCTTTACAGGAGAACAATCAGCCCCAGCATTTT
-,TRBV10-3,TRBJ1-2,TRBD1,CAISESAGGVGNGYTF,TGTGCCATCAGTGAGTCGGCAGGGGGAGTAGGCAATGGCTACACCTTC
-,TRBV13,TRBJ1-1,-,CASSLGHLTEAFF,TGTGCCAGCAGCTTAGGCCACCTCACTGAAGCTTTCTTT
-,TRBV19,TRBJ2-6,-,CASSIIGTGANVLTF,TGTGCCAGTAGTATTATAGGGACCGGGGCCAACGTCCTGACTTTC
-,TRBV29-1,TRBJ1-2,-,CSVEDTGSLGYTF,TGCAGCGTCGAAGACACAGGGTCCCTTGGCTACACCTTC
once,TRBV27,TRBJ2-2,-,CASSLEARGGELFF,TGTGCCAGCAGTCTGGAGGCCCGAGGCGGGGAGCTGTTTTTT
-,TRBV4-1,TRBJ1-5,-,CASSQDGFGGDQPQHF,TGCGCCAGCAGCCAAGACGGTTTCGGGGGAGACCAGCCCCAGCATTTT
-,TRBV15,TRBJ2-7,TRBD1,CATRGQGPTYEQYF,TGTGCCACCCGGGGACAGGGGCCAACCTACGAGCAGTACTTC
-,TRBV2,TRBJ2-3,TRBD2,CASSSTLAGGSDTQYF,TGTGCCAGCAGTTCAACACTAGCGGGAGGTTCGGATACGCAGTATTTT
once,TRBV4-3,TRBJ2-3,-,CASSQDRGLGTDTQYF,TGCGCCAGCAGCCAAGATCGTGGGCTAGGGACAGATACGCAGTATTTT
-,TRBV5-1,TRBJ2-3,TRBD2,CASSSYLAGGRDTQYF,TGCGCCAGCAGCTCGTATTTAGCGGGAGGACGAGATACGCAGTATTTT
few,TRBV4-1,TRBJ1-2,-,CASSQEMAAQGYTF,TGCGCCAGCAGCCAAGAGATGGCTGCCCAAGGCTACACCTTC
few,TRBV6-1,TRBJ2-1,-,CASSELTGLNEQFF,TGTGCCAGCAGTGAACTGACGGGGCTCAATGAGCAGTTCTTC
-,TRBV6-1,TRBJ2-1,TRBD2,CASSVDRLAGGPNEQFF,TGTGCCAGCAGTGTCGACAGACTAGCGGGGGGACCCAATGAGCAGTTCTTC
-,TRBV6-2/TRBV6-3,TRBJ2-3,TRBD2,CASSYFSGRAYGDTQYF,TGTGCCAGCAGTTACTTCAGCGGGAGGGCCTACGGAGATACGCAGTATTTT
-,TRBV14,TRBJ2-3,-,CASSLRHIDRGLITDTQYF,TGTGCCAGCAGCCTCCGCCACATCGACAGGGGACTAATCACAGATACGCAGTATTTT
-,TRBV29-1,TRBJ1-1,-,CSVTKGSPEAFF,TGCAGCGTTACTAAGGGTTCCCCTGAAGCTTTCTTT
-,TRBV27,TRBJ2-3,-,CASSFVGGPVLGDTQYF,TGTGCCAGCAGTTTTGTTGGGGGGCCGGTTTTAGGAGATACGCAGTATTTT
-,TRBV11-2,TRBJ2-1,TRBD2,CASSLILGIGLAGNSYNEQFF,TGTGCCAGCAGCTTAATTCTGGGAATCGGACTAGCTGGGAACTCCTACAATGAGCAGTTCTTC
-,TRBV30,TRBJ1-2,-,CAWRDRMDPYGYTF,TGTGCCTGGAGAGACCGGATGGACCCGTATGGCTACACCTTC
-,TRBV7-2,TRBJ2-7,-,CASSYLTREIRYEQYF,TGTGCCAGCAGCTACCTTACCAGGGAGATCCGCTACGAGCAGTACTTC
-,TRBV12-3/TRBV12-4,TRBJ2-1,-,CASSLAPGSYNEQFF,TGTGCCAGCAGTTTAGCCCCTGGCAGCTACAATGAGCAGTTCTTC
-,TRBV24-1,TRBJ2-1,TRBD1,CATSDFTGVNEQFF,TGTGCCACCAGTGATTTCACAGGGGTAAATGAGCAGTTCTTC
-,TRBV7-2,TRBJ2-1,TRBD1,CASSLKLRTGAYNEQFF,TGTGCCAGCAGCTTAAAACTTCGGACAGGGGCCTACAATGAGCAGTTCTTC
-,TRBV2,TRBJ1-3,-,CASRAGKYSGNTIYF,TGTGCCAGCAGAGCCGGGAAGTACTCTGGAAACACCATATATTTT
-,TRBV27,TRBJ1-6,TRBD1,CASSVRDSNSPLHF,TGTGCCAGCAGTGTCCGGGACAGCAATTCACCCCTCCACTTT
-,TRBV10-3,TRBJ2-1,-,CAIKGESSYNEQFF,TGTGCCATCAAAGGGGAGAGCTCCTACAATGAGCAGTTCTTC
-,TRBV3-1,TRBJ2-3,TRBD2,CASSQDVRVAGGPGTQYF,TGTGCCAGCAGCCAAGATGTTAGGGTAGCGGGGGGGCCGGGTACGCAGTATTTT
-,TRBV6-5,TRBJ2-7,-,CASSYKGYEQYF,TGTGCCAGCAGTTACAAGGGGTACGAGCAGTACTTC
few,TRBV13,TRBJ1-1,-,CASSGTNTEAFF,TGTGCCAGCAGTGGGACGAACACTGAAGCTTTCTTT
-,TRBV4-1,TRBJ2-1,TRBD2,CASSSFGGTSDNEQFF,TGCGCCAGCAGCTCCTTCGGGGGGACCTCCGACAATGAGCAGTTCTTC
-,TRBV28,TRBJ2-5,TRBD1,CASSLFRQGETQYF,TGTGCCAGCAGTTTATTCCGACAGGGAGAGACCCAGTACTTC
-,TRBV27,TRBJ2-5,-,CASSPLGEQETQYF,TGTGCCAGCAGTCCCCTTGGGGAGCAAGAGACCCAGTACTTC
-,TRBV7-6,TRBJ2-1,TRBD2,CASSFLAGVVGEQFF,TGTGCCAGCAGCTTCCTAGCGGGAGTGGTCGGTGAGCAGTTCTTC
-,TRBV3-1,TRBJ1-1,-,CASSQDAGAEAFF,TGTGCCAGCAGCCAAGATGCAGGGGCTGAAGCTTTCTTT